The clone carrying this T cell receptor beta chain was observed a few times. The record originates from a study of human T cells and chemical hapten exposure. The V and J ends lost 4 bases and 4 bases, in that order; junction bases with no gene match: 2. Germline V CDR1 and CDR2: SQVTM, ANQGSEA. The CDR3 has 13 residues. Time point reported: pre-sensitization, week 0. The sample's treatment: therapeutic diphenylcyclopropenone sensitization with weekly scalp DPC. TCRdb re-analysed the RACE reads in MiXCR, keeping a single row per CDR3 protein. The repertoire holds roughly 100,000 distinct CDR3 sequences, roughly a tenth seen once, with around 3.3% in the top ten.

The rearrangement links TRBV29-1 to TRBJ1-5, with 9 bases lining up with TRBD1. The sequence was collected from a woman in her sixties or seventies with alopecia areata. Some clones in this sample may be carry-over from other donors' samples. The specimen comprised whole blood, sampled in connection with sensitization to the hapten diphenylcyclopropenone (DPC). CDR3 DNA sequence: TGCAGCGTTGCCGGGACAGGGAATCAGCCCCAGCATTTT. Translating it yields CSVAGTGNQPQHF.